Listed below are T cell receptor beta chains from one sample, sequenced in a study of T cell responses to AZD1222 COVID-19 vaccine. Using immunoSEQ multiplex PCR, the repertoire was profiled, and TCRdb retains in-frame clones only, with some absent. The sample contains 180,000 or so clones, 80% to 90% of which appear only once. The material was peripheral blood, obtained on day 0 of AZD1222 vaccination. All receptors derive from an adult in good health. Each CDR3 is given with its conserved first and last residue. A D gene is named only where the DNA matches it firmly. A row's size may be missing; if present it is once, few, many or a size class.

J,size,D,V,CDR3,DNA
TRBJ2-3,.,.,TRBV5-1,CASSLTDPTGTQYF,TGCGCCAGCAGCTTGACGGATCCCACGGGTACGCAGTATTTT
TRBJ1-1,.,.,TRBV21-1,CASSLCGATPNTEAFF,TGTGCCAGCAGCTTGTGCGGGGCCACCCCAAACACTGAAGCTTTCTTT
TRBJ2-1,once,TRBD1,TRBV28,CASSSTRPDRDRGYNEQFF,TGTGCCAGCAGCTCCACACGCCCTGACCGGGACAGGGGTTACAATGAGCAGTTCTTC
TRBJ1-3,.,.,TRBV5-1,CASSFGASSGNTIYF,TGCGCCAGCAGCTTCGGGGCCAGCTCTGGAAACACCATATATTTT
TRBJ2-3,once,.,TRBV19,CASSTRLGWTDTQYF,TGTGCCAGTAGTACTCGTTTGGGGTGGACAGATACGCAGTATTTT
TRBJ2-7,once,.,TRBV5-4,CASSLRGVPYEQYF,TGTGCCAGCAGCTTAAGGGGGGTCCCCTACGAGCAGTACTTC
TRBJ1-5,many,.,TRBV21-1,CASSKIPRDSGSNQPQHF,TGTGCCAGCAGCAAAATTCCTCGGGACTCGGGAAGCAATCAGCCCCAGCATTTT
TRBJ2-7,.,.,TRBV6-6,CASSSRVSYEQYF,TGTGCCAGCAGTTCCAGGGTGTCCTACGAGCAGTACTTC
TRBJ2-7,.,TRBD2,TRBV5-4,CASSWNSGGSYEQYF,TGTGCCAGCAGCTGGAATAGCGGGGGGTCCTACGAGCAGTACTTC
TRBJ2-1,.,.,TRBV7-3,CASSPTRDYNEQFF,TGTGCCAGCAGCCCGACAAGGGACTACAATGAGCAGTTCTTC
TRBJ1-2,.,.,TRBV3-1/TRBV3-2,CASSQDLGQGYGYTF,TGTGCCAGCAGCCAAGATTTAGGGCAGGGGTATGGCTACACCTTC
TRBJ2-1,once,TRBD2,TRBV3-1/TRBV3-2,CASSQLRGVYNEQFF,TGTGCCAGCAGCCAACTGCGGGGGGTTTACAATGAGCAGTTCTTC
TRBJ1-2,.,TRBD1,TRBV2,CASSDQDRLGGYTF,TGTGCCAGCAGTGATCAGGACAGGTTGGGTGGCTACACCTTC
TRBJ1-2,.,.,TRBV11-2,CASSLEQGPVYGYTF,TGTGCCAGCAGCTTAGAACAGGGACCGGTCTATGGCTACACCTTC
TRBJ1-2,.,TRBD1,TRBV7-9,CASSPRDRVLYGYTF,TGTGCCAGCAGCCCCCGGGACAGGGTCCTCTATGGCTACACCTTC
TRBJ1-2,.,.,TRBV15,CATSNSRLYGYTF,TGTGCCACCAGCAATTCAAGGTTATATGGCTACACCTTC
TRBJ1-1,.,.,TRBV6-4,CASSDRKVSASTEAFF,TGTGCCAGCAGTGACCGTAAGGTTTCGGCCTCTACTGAAGCTTTCTTT
TRBJ2-3,.,TRBD1,TRBV7-2,CASSLKGTGGSDTQYF,TGTGCCAGCAGCTTAAAAGGGACAGGGGGCTCAGATACGCAGTATTTT
TRBJ1-6,.,.,TRBV2,CASSKTGRNSPLHF,TGTGCCAGCAGTAAAACAGGGAGGAATTCACCCCTCCACTTT
TRBJ1-2,once,.,TRBV7-9,CASSPSTRDGYTF,TGTGCCAGCAGCCCCAGTACCAGGGATGGCTACACCTTC
TRBJ2-3,.,TRBD2,TRBV10-1,CASSEKLAGGPADTQYF,TGCGCCAGCAGTGAGAAACTAGCGGGGGGGCCCGCAGATACGCAGTATTTT